The 8 T cell receptor beta chains reported below all come from one sample, sequenced in a study of Ad26.COV2.S vaccination and SARS-CoV-2 variants. Treatment given: approximately 18 received Ad26.COV2.S at low or high dose, single or two shots; 5 received placebo; per-sample allocation not given. Sample collection was performed on day 63 after the first vaccine or placebo injection. Clones were sequenced by immunoSEQ multiplex PCR, and TCRdb holds only the in-frame ones, with some missing. The sample records 400,000 to 500,000 clones, 89% being singletons. The material was peripheral blood, obtained in a trial of Ad26.COV2.S vaccine versus placebo. The receptors shown here come from a person aged 18-65 years who received the Ad26.COV2.S COVID-19 vaccine or a placebo.

The genes are TRBV3-1 (or the pseudogene TRBV3-2) and TRBJ2-3; 10 nucleotides align to TRBD2. Germline V gene sequence: CDR1 LGHDT, CDR2 YNNKEL (reference sequence). The V gene end was trimmed by 3 bases and the J gene end by 14 bases; junction bases not matched to a gene: 8. This CDR3 region has 13 residues. Here the CDR3 reads CASSQGAGGPRYF. CDR3 coding DNA: TGTGCCAGCAGCCAGGGAGCGGGGGGGCCTCGGTATTTT.

The chain couples TRBV11-2 to TRBJ2-3; possibly TRBD1 for D (5 bases). The CDR3 consists of 15 residues. V was pared by 0 bases and J by 9 bases, with 16 bases between. CDR1 and CDR2 from the germline V gene are SGHAT and FQNNGV. CDR3 nucleotide sequence: TGTGCCAGCAGCTTAGAAGCAGGGCTGTCTATAACGCAGTATTTT. This encodes CASSLEAGLSITQYF.

This rearrangement joins TRBV19 to TRBJ1-5, with D hard to call. The CDR3 sequence is 16 residues long. CDR1 and CDR2 (germline): LNHDA, SQIVND (reference sequence). V was shortened by 6 bases and J by 3 bases, with 18 bases between the two germline ends. In nucleotides, the CDR3 is TGTGCCAGTAGGGCGGACGGGGTAAAGACCAATCAGCCCCAGCATTTT. The encoded protein is CASRADGVKTNQPQHF.

The rearrangement uses TRBV6-2 or TRBV6-3 and TRBJ1-4; D is uncertain. The germline V gene encodes CDR1 MNHEY and CDR2 SVGEGT. This CDR3 is 20 amino acids long. The V and J ends lost 1 base and 0 bases respectively, with 21 bases between them. The CDR3 loop reads CASSYYVSVRERTTNEKLFF. CDR3 coding DNA: TGTGCCAGCAGTTACTACGTGAGTGTGAGGGAGAGAACAACTAATGAAAAACTGTTTTTT.

The chain couples TRBV3-1 (or the pseudogene TRBV3-2) to TRBJ1-4; D is ambiguous. The CDR3 has 14 residues. Germline-derived CDR1 and CDR2 are LGHDT and YNNKEL (reference sequence). V lost 1 base, J lost 4 bases, and 7 bases lay in between. CDR3 amino acids: CASSQAALNEKLFF. The DNA of the CDR3 is TGTGCCAGCAGCCAAGCAGCGCTTAATGAAAAACTGTTTTTT.

V usage is TRBV11-1 and J usage is TRBJ1-5, with D perhaps TRBD1 (5 bases). Germline CDR1 reads SGHAT; CDR2 reads FQDESV (reference sequence). The CDR3 totals 13 residues. V lost 3 bases to trimming and J lost 6 bases, with 9 bases between them. The CDR3 DNA follows: TGTGCCAGCAGCTTGGGACGGTTTCAGCCCCAGCATTTT. This sequence encodes CASSLGRFQPQHF.

This clone was detected only a few times. The CDR3 does not end in the conserved phenylalanine or tryptophan, so this is likely a read error. The DNA is left out, because the CDR3 cannot be placed on it with certainty; the CDR3 is given as TCRdb lists it. The CDR3 is CASSLAEGEGLRS. The chain employs TRBV12-3 or TRBV12-4 and TRBJ1-2. Counting both end residues, the CDR3 totals 13 amino acids.

A single count supports this clone. Other DNA variants within this sample encode the same CDR3. The genes are TRBV3-1 (or the pseudogene TRBV3-2) and TRBJ2-7, with a possible D match to TRBD1 (6 bases). The CDR3 has 14 amino acids. V dropped 4 bases and J dropped 5 bases, with 15 bases sitting between them. Looked up from germline, CDR1 is LGHDT and CDR2 is YNNKEL (reference sequence). For the CDR3, the DNA is TGTGCCAGCAGCCGCTCCGGGACACCAGACGAGCAGTACTTC. Protein sequence: CASSRSGTPDEQYF.